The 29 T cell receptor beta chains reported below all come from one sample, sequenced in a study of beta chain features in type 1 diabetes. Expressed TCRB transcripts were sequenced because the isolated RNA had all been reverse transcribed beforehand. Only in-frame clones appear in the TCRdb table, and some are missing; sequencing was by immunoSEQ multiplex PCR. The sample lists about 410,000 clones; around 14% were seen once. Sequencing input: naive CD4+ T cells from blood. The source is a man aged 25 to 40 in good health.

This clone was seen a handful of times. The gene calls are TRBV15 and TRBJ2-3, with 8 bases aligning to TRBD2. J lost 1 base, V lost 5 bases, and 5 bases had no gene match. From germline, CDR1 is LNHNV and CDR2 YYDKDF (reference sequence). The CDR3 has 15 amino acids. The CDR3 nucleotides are TGTGCCACCAGCCAGAGAGCGGGGGGCACAGATACGCAGTATTTT. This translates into CATSQRAGGTDTQYF.

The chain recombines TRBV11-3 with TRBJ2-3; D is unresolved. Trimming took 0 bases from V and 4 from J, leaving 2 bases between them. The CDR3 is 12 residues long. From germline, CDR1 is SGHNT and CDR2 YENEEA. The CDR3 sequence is CASSLDADTQYF. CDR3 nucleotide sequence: TGTGCCAGCAGCTTAGATGCAGATACGCAGTATTTT.

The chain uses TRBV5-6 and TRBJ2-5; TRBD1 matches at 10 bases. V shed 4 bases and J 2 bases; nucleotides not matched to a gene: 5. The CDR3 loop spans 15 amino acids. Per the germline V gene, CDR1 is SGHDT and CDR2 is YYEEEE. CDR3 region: CASSRDRGRQETQYF. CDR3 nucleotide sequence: TGTGCCAGCAGCCGCGACAGGGGGCGTCAAGAGACCCAGTACTTC.

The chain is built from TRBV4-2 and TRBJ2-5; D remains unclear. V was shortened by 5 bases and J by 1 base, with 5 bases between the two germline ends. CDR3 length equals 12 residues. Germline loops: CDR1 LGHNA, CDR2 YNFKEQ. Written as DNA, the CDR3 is TGTGCCAGCAGCTTGGCCCAAGAGACCCAGTACTTC. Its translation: CASSLAQETQYF.

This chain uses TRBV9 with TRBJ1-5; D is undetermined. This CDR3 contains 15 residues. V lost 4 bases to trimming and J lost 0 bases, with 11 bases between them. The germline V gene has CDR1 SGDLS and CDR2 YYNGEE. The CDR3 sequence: CASSLGGNSNQPQHF. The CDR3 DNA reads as TGTGCCAGCAGCCTGGGTGGCAATAGCAATCAGCCCCAGCATTTT. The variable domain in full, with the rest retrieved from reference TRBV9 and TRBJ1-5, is DSGVTQTPKHLITATGQRVTLRCSPRSGDLSVYWYQQSLDQGLQFLIQYYNGEERAKGNILERFSAQQFPDLHSELNLSSLELGDSALYFCASSLGGNSNQPQHFGDGTRLSIL.

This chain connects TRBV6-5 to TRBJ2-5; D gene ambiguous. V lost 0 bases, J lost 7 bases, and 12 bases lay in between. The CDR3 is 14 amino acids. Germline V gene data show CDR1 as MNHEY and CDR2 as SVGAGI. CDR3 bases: TGTGCCAGCAGTTACTCTAGAGGAGTAGGGACCCAGTACTTC. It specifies CASSYSRGVGTQYF.

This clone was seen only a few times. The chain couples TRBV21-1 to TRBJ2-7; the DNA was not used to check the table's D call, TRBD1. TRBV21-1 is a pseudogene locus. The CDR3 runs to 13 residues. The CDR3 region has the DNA TGTGCCAGCAGCCTAATCAGGCAGCTTACCCAGTACGTC. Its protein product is CASSLIRQLTQYV.

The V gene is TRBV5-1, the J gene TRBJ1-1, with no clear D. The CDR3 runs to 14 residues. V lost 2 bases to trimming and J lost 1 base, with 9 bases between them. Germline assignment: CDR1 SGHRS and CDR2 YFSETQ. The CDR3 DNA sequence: TGCGCCAGCAGCTTACTCTACAGGAACACTGAAGCTTTCTTT. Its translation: CASSLLYRNTEAFF.

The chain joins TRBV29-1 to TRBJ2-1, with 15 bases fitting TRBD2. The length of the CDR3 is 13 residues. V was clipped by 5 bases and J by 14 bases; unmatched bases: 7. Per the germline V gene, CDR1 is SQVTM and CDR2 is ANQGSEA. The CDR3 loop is CSVLGLAGGLEFF. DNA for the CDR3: TGCAGCGTTCTAGGACTAGCGGGAGGGCTTGAGTTCTTC.

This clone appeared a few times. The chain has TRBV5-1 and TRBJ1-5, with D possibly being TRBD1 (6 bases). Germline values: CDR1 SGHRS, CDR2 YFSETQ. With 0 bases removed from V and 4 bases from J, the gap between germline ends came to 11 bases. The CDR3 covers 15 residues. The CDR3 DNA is TGCGCCAGCAGCTTGGAAGGACAGTCGAATCAGCCCCAGCATTTT. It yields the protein CASSLEGQSNQPQHF.

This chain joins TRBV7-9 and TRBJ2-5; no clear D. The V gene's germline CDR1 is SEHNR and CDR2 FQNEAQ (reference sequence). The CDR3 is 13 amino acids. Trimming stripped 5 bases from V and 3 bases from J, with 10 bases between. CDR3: CASSPPSEETQYF. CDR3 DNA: TGTGCCAGCAGCCCCCCGAGTGAAGAGACCCAGTACTTC.

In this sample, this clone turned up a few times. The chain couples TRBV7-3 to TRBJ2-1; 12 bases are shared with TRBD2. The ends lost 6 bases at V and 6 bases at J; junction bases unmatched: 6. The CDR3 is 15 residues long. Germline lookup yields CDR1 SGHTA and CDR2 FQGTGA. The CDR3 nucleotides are TGTGCCAGCAGTCCGACTAGCGGGAGAGCCAATGAGCAGTTCTTC. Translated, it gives CASSPTSGRANEQFF.

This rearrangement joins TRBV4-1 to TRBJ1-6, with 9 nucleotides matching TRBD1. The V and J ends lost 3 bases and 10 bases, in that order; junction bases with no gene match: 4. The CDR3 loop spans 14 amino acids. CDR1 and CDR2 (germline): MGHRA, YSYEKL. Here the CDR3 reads CASSQDGQGSPLHF. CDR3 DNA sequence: TGCGCCAGCAGCCAGGACGGACAGGGGTCACCCCTCCACTTT.

CDR3 coding DNA: TGTGCCAGCAGCATATCCGGGACAACGAACACTGAAGCTTTCTTT. Translation gives CASSISGTTNTEAFF. The chain couples TRBV7-9 to TRBJ1-1; the D gene is possibly TRBD1 (6 bases). CDR1 is SEHNR and CDR2 is FQNEAQ in the germline V gene (reference sequence). Trimming removed 5 bases from V and 1 base from J, with 14 bases in between. The CDR3 is 15 residues long.

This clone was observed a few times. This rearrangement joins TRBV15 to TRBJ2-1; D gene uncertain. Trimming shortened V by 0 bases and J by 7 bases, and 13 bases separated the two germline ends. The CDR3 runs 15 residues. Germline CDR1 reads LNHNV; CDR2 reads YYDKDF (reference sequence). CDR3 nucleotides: TGTGCCACCAGCAGAGATACGGGTTATGTGAATGAGCAGTTCTTC. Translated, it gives CATSRDTGYVNEQFF.

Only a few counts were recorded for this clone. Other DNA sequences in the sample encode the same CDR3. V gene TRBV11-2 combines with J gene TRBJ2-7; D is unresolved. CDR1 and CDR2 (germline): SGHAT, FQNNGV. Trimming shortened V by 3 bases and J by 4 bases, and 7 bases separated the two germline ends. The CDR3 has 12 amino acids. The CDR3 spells CASSLGFYEQYF. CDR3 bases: TGTGCCAGCAGCTTGGGGTTTTACGAGCAGTACTTC.

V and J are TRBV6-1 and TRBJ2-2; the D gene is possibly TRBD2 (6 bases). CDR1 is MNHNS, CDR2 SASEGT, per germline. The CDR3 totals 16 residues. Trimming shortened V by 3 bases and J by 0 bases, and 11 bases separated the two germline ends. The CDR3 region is CASSDYPGANTGELFF. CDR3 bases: TGTGCCAGCAGTGACTACCCGGGGGCGAACACCGGGGAGCTGTTTTTT.

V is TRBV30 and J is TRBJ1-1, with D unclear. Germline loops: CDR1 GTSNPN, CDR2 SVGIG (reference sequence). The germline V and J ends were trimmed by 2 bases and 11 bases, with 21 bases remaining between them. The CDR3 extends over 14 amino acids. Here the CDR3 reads CAWSIIGGPDEAFF. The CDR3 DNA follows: TGTGCCTGGAGTATCATAGGCGGCCCTGACGAGGCTTTCTTT.

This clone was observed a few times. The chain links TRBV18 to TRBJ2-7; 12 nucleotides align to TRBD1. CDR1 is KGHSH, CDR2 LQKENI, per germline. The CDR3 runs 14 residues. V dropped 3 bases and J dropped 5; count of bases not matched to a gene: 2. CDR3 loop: CASSPGQGAHEQYF. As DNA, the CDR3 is TGTGCCAGCTCACCGGGACAGGGGGCCCACGAGCAGTACTTC.

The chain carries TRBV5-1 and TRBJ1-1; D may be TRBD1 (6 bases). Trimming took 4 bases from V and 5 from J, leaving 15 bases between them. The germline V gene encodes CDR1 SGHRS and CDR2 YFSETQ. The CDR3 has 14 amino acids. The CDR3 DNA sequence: TGCGCCAGCAGCCCGGGGGGCCGCCGGACTGAAGCTTTCTTT. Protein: CASSPGGRRTEAFF.

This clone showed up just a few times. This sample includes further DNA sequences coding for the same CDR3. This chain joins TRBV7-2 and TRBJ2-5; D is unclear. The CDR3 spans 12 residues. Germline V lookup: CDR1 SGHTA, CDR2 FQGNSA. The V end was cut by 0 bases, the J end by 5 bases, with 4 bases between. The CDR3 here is CASSLARETQYF. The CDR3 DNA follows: TGTGCCAGCAGCTTAGCGAGGGAGACCCAGTACTTC.

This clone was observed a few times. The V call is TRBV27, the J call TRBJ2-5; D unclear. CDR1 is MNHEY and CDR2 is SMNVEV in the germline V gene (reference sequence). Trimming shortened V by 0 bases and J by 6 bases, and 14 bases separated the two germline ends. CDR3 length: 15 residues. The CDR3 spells CASSLSAGSLKTQYF. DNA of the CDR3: TGTGCCAGCAGTTTATCGGCCGGATCTTTGAAGACCCAGTACTTC.

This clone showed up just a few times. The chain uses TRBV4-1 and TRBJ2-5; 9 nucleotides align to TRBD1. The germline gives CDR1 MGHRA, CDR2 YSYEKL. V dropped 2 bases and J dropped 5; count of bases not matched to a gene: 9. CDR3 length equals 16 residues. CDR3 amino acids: CASSQKRTGAGETQYF. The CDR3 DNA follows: TGCGCCAGCAGCCAAAAAAGGACAGGGGCGGGGGAGACCCAGTACTTC.

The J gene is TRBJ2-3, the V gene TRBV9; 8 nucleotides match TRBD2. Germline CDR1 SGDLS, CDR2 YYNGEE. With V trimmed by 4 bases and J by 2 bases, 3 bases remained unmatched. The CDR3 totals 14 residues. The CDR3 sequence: CASSLAGNTDTQYF. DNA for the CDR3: TGTGCCAGCAGCCTAGCGGGTAACACAGATACGCAGTATTTT. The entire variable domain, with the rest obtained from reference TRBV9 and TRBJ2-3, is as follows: DSGVTQTPKHLITATGQRVTLRCSPRSGDLSVYWYQQSLDQGLQFLIQYYNGEERAKGNILERFSAQQFPDLHSELNLSSLELGDSALYFCASSLAGNTDTQYFGPGTRLTVL.

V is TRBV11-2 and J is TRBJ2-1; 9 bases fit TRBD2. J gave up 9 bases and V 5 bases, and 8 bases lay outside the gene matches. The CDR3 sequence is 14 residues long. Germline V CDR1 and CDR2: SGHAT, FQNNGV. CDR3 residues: CASSPVLTSGEQFF. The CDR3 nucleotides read TGTGCCAGCAGCCCCGTCCTGACTAGCGGTGAGCAGTTCTTC. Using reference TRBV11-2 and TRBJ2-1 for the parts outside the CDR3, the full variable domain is EAGVAQSPRYKIIEKRQSVAFWCNPISGHATLYWYQQILGQGPKLLIQFQNNGVVDDSQLPKDRFSAERLKGVDSTLKIQPAKLEDSAVYLCASSPVLTSGEQFFGPGTRLTVL.

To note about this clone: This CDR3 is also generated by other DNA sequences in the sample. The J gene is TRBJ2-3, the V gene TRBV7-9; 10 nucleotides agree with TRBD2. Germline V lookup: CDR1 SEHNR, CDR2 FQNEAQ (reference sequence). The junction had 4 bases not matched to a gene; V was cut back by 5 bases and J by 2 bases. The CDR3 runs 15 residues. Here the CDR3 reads CASSRGLADTDTQYF. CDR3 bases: TGTGCCAGCAGCCGAGGACTAGCGGACACAGATACGCAGTATTTT.

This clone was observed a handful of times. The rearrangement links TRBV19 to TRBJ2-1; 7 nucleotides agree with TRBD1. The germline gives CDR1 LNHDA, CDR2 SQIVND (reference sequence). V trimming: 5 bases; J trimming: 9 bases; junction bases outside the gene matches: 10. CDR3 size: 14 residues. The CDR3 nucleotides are TGTGCCAGTAGTCCAGGGACAGTATTAGGTGAGCAGTTCTTC. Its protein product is CASSPGTVLGEQFF.

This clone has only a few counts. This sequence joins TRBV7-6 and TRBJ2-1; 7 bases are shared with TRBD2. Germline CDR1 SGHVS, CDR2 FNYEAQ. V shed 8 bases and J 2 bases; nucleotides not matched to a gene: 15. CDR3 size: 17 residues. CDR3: CASGPRASGGAYNEQFF. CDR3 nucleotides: TGTGCCAGCGGCCCTCGGGCTAGCGGAGGGGCCTACAATGAGCAGTTCTTC. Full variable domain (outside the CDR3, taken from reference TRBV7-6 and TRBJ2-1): GAGVSQSPRYKVTKRGQDVALRCDPISGHVSLYWYRQALGQGPEFLTYFNYEAQQDKSGLPNDRFSAERPEGSISTLTIQRTEQRDSAMYRCASGPRASGGAYNEQFFGPGTRLTVL.

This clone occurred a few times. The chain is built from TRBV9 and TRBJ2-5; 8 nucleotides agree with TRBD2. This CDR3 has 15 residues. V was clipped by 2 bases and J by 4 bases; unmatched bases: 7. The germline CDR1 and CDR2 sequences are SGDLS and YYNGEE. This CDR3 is CASSVEAGVRETQYF. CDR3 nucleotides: TGTGCCAGCAGCGTGGAAGCGGGGGTTCGAGAGACCCAGTACTTC.